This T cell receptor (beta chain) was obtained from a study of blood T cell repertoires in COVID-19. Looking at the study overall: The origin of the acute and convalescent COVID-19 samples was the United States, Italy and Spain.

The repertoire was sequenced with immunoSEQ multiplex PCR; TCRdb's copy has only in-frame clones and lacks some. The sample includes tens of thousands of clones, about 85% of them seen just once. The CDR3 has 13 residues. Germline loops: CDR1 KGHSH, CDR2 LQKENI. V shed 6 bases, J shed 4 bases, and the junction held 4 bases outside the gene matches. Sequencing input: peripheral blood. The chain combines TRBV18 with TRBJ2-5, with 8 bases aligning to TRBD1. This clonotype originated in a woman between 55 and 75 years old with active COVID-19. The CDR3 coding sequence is TGTGCCAGCTCCGGACAGGGAATAGAGACCCAGTACTTC. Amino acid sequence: CASSGQGIETQYF.